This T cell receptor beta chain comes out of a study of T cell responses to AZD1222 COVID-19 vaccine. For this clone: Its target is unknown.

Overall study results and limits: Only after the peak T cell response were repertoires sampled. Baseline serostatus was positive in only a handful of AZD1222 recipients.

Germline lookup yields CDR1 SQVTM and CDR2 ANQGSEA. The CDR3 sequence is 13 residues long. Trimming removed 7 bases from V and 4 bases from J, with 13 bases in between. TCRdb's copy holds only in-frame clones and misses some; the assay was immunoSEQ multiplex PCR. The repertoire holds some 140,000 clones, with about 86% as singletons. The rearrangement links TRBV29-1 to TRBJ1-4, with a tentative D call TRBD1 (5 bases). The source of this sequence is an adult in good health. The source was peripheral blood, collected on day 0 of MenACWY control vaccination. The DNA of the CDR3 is TGCAGCGCTGCGGGGGGGTTTAATGAAAAACTGTTTTTT. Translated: CSAAGGFNEKLFF.